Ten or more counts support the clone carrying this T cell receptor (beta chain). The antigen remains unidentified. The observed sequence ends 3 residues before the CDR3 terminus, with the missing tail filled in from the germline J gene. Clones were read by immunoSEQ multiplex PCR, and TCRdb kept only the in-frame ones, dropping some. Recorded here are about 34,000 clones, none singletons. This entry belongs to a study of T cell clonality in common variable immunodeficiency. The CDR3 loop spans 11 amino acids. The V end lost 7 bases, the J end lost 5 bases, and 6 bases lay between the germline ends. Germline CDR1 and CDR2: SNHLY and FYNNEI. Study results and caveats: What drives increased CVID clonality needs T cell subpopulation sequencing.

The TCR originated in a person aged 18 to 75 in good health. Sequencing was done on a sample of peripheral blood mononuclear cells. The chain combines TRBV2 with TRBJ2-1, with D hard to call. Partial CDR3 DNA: TGTGCCAGCACACAAGACAATGAG. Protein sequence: CASTQDNE. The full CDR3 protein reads CASTQDNEQFF.